This T cell receptor (beta chain) derives from a study of cytomegalovirus exposure and HLA in healthy donors. Study as a whole: Of the donors genotyped, approximately 430 in all, about 81% fell in the Caucasian-associated ancestry cluster.

Germline values: CDR1 SGHRS, CDR2 YFSETQ. The V gene end was trimmed by 3 bases and the J gene end by 0 bases; junction bases not matched to a gene: 6. The CDR3 consists of 16 residues. A multiplex PCR was run with 60 Vbeta primers and 13 Jbeta primers. Here immunoSEQ multiplex PCR was the method, and the copy in TCRdb shows in-frame clones only, minus some. The sample lists some 99,000 clones; around two thirds were seen once. Points from the study as a whole: Investigators reported approximately 150 TCR beta chains as tied to cytomegalovirus.

As for this clone: The antigen is undetermined.

The chain employs TRBV5-1 and TRBJ2-1; 7 nucleotides match TRBD1. The TCR was taken from a male donor in good health and CMV-seronegative. Material for sequencing was PBMCs. The CDR3: CASSSDRASSYNEQFF. The CDR3 nucleotides read TGCGCCAGCAGCTCTGACAGGGCGAGCTCCTACAATGAGCAGTTCTTC. The full variable domain, completed using reference TRBV5-1 and TRBJ2-1, is KAGVTQTPRYLIKTRGQQVTLSCSPISGHRSVSWYQQTPGQGLQFLFEYFSETQRNKGNFPGRFSGRQFSNSRSEMNVSTLELGDSALYLCASSSDRASSYNEQFFGPGTRLTVL.